This T cell receptor (beta chain) emerged from a study of T cell responses to AZD1222 COVID-19 vaccine. This table comes from immunoSEQ multiplex PCR, and its TCRdb copy is limited to in-frame clones, with some not included. The sample holds under 150,000 clones; approximately 90% are singletons and the top ten take 7.2%. The germline V gene encodes CDR1 SNHLY and CDR2 FYNNEI. Trimming shortened V by 4 bases and J by 8 bases, and 8 bases separated the two germline ends. CDR3 size: 12 residues. This chain uses TRBV2 with TRBJ1-4; D is uncertain. This specimen consisted of peripheral blood, obtained on day 0 of AZD1222 vaccination. This receptor was taken from an adult in good health. This CDR3 reads CASSGVGEKLFF. The CDR3 DNA follows: TGTGCCAGCAGTGGGGTTGGGGAAAAACTGTTTTTT.